This T cell receptor beta chain appears in the sequencing data of a study of T cell responses to AZD1222 COVID-19 vaccine. With respect to this clone: Its matching antigen is unknown.

Assay: immunoSEQ multiplex PCR; the TCRdb copy retains only in-frame clones and omits some. The table has about 160,000 clones, more than 75% seen once. Study results and limitations: Across the whole spike, CD4 TCRs peaked at regions 160-218 and 743-854. Of spike-specific TCRs, nearly half reportedly target regions left unmutated in variants. The peak T cell response came first, and repertoires were sampled only after it.

CDR1 is SGHAT and CDR2 is FQNNGV in the germline V gene. The CDR3 runs to 12 residues. The germline V and J ends were trimmed by 5 bases and 8 bases, with 9 bases remaining between them. This TCR derives from an adult who received the AZD1222 COVID-19 vaccine. This sample comprised peripheral blood, obtained 28 days after the second AZD1222 dose. This chain uses TRBV11-2 with TRBJ1-4, with no clear D. The CDR3 DNA is TGTGCCAGCAGCGCGTTGGGGGAAAAACTGTTTTTT. Protein: CASSALGEKLFF. Drawing the rest from reference TRBV11-2 and TRBJ1-4, the complete variable domain is EAGVAQSPRYKIIEKRQSVAFWCNPISGHATLYWYQQILGQGPKLLIQFQNNGVVDDSQLPKDRFSAERLKGVDSTLKIQPAKLEDSAVYLCASSALGEKLFFGSGTQLSVL.